This TCR beta chain was retrieved from a study of graft-versus-host responses after intestinal transplantation. The data were produced by immunoSEQ multiplex PCR, yet TCRdb's version contains in-frame clones alone and is incomplete. Of approximately 99,000 clones detected, 80% to 95% appear once; the ten largest clones hold around 0.07%. The J segment lost 4 bases and the V segment lost 1 base, leaving 7 bases of the junction unmatched. Germline CDR1 and CDR2: SGHAT and FQNNGV. The CDR3 length is 16 residues. As concerns this clone: No antigen is known for it.

The receptor was derived from a human donor who was the organ donor for an intestinal transplant. Here the sequenced sample was unstimulated CD8+ T cells sorted from spleen or lymph node cells, taken before transplant. The chain combines TRBV11-2 with TRBJ2-5, with 9 bases aligning to TRBD1. Here the CDR3 DNA reads TGTGCCAGCAGCTTAGGTCGGGGGACAGGGACAGAGACCCAGTACTTC. This translates into CASSLGRGTGTETQYF.